The sequence of this T cell receptor (beta chain) was determined in a study of radiation and T cells in renal cell carcinoma. Assay: immunoSEQ multiplex PCR; the TCRdb copy retains only in-frame clones and omits some. This table holds more than 75,000 clones, approximately 86% found once. The ends were cut back, 6 bases at V and 4 bases at J, with 9 bases in the middle. Germline V gives CDR1 MNHEY, CDR2 SVGAGI. This CDR3 is built from 12 residues. Time point indicated: blood 2 weeks post-SBRT. Specified treatment: 15 Gy SBRT to primary tumor, nephrectomy 4 weeks later. Blood was sampled at baseline, 2 weeks and 4 weeks after SBRT.

The rearrangement joins TRBV6-5 to TRBJ1-2; possibly TRBD1 for D (5 bases). The source material was blood, sampled from a patient whose treatment included radiotherapy and nephrectomy. This TCR derives from a woman aged 45-65 years with renal cell carcinoma. CDR3 DNA sequence: TGTGCCAGCAGGTCGGGGGTCTATGGCTACACCTTC. Protein: CASRSGVYGYTF.